Described below is a single TCR beta chain sequence and its context. These data originate in a study of blood T cell repertoires in COVID-19. Overall study: There were acute and convalescent COVID-19 samples, and they came from the United States, Italy and Spain. The analysed material was cDNA or gDNA that came from T cells, B-cell-depleted T cells, or PBMCs.

Seattle patients were enrolled during active infection and followed longitudinally. V shed 2 bases, J shed 7 bases, and the junction held 11 bases outside the gene matches. The CDR3 runs to 16 residues. Per the germline V gene, CDR1 is GTSNPN and CDR2 is SVGIG (reference sequence). In the authors' methods: Scientists estimated how many nucleated cells there were by amplifying reference gene primers. Libraries were prepared by immunoSEQ multiplex PCR; TCRdb keeps only in-frame clonotypes and omits some of them. That table supplies the V and J calls and clone size; D and trimming were determined from the DNA. The sample has some 200,000 clones; 94% are singletons.

This TCR derives from a man in his thirties or forties with COVID-19, enrolled during active disease. The chain joins TRBV30 to TRBJ1-6; 7 nucleotides match TRBD1. Specimen: peripheral blood. The DNA of the CDR3 is TGTGCCTGGAGTAAAGTGCAGGGGGTGGGGAATTCACCCCTCCACTTT. Translated, it gives CAWSKVQGVGNSPLHF. Full variable domain (rest looked up from reference TRBV30 and TRBJ1-6): SQTIHQWPATLVQPVGSPLSLECTVEGTSNPNLYWYRQAAGRGLQLLFYSVGIGQISSEVPQNLSASRPQDRQFILSSKKLLLSDSGFYLCAWSKVQGVGNSPLHFGNGTRLTVT.